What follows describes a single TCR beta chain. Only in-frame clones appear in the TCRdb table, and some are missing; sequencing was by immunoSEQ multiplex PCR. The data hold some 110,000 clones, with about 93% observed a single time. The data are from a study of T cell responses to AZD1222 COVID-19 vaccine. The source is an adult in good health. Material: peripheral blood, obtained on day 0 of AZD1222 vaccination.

CDR3 sequence reads: CASSTGLRFGGGFTGELFF. CDR3 DNA: TGTGCCAGCAGCACCGGTCTTAGGTTCGGGGGCGGTTTCACCGGGGAGCTGTTTTTT. V gene TRBV21-1 combines with J gene TRBJ2-2. TRBV21-1 is a documented pseudogene. The CDR3 contains 19 residues.